Sequencing of this TCR beta chain was carried out in a study of T cell responses to AZD1222 COVID-19 vaccine. The overall study: Second-dose intervals near 4 or 12 weeks were combined. Study conclusions and caveats: The study sampled repertoires only after the peak T cell response. Donors were largely white British and mainly female; clonal diversity was possibly underestimated. It was only six AZD1222 recipients who were seropositive at baseline.

This CDR3 has 16 amino acids. Trimming shortened V by 5 bases and J by 2 bases, and 16 bases separated the two germline ends. Germline V lookup: CDR1 SGDLS, CDR2 YYNGEE. Points on this clone: Its target is not known.

Generated by immunoSEQ multiplex PCR, the TCRdb table keeps only in-frame clones and is missing some. The sample has under 200,000 clones, around 93% seen once. The receptor was isolated from an adult in good health. The source was peripheral blood, collected on day 0 of AZD1222 vaccination. V gene TRBV9 combines with J gene TRBJ2-2; the D gene is possibly TRBD2 (6 bases). The CDR3 is CASRDTFSGNTGELFF. CDR3 sequence (DNA): TGTGCCAGCAGAGATACATTTAGCGGTAACACCGGGGAGCTGTTTTTT.